This T cell receptor beta chain was retrieved from a study of control samples from healthy donors and cancer patients. V shed 0 bases and J shed 3 bases, with 4 bases lying between them. Germline assignment: CDR1 SGHRS and CDR2 YFSETQ. This CDR3 contains 13 residues. This table comes from immunoSEQ multiplex PCR, and its TCRdb copy is limited to in-frame clones, with some not included. Here the sample spans about 150,000 clones, around 94% being singletons. This TCR was recovered from a man between 60 and 75 years old with colorectal cancer. Sequenced sample: PBMCs. V is TRBV5-1 and J is TRBJ1-3; D is ambiguous. The CDR3 loop reads CASSLELGNTIYF. In DNA form, the CDR3 reads TGCGCCAGCAGCTTGGAACTTGGAAACACCATATATTTT. Based on the CDR3 plus reference TRBV5-1 and TRBJ1-3, the full variable domain is KAGVTQTPRYLIKTRGQQVTLSCSPISGHRSVSWYQQTPGQGLQFLFEYFSETQRNKGNFPGRFSGRQFSNSRSEMNVSTLELGDSALYLCASSLELGNTIYFGEGSWLTVV.